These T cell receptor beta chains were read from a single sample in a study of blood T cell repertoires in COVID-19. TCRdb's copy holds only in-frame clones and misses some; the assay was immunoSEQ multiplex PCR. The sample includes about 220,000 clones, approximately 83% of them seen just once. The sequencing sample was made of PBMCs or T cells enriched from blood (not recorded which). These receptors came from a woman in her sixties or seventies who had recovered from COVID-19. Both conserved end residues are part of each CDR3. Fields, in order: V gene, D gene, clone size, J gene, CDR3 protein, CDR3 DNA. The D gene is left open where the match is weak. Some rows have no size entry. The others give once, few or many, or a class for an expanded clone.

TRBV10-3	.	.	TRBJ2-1	CAISESTGEQFF	TGTGCCATCAGTGAGTCGACGGGGGAGCAGTTCTTC
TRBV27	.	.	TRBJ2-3	CASSFRARTDTQYF	TGTGCCAGCAGTTTCAGGGCAAGGACAGATACGCAGTATTTT
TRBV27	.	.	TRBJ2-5	CASRSGRLQHQETQYF	TGTGCCAGCAGATCGGGGAGATTGCAACATCAAGAGACCCAGTACTTC
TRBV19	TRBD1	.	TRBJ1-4	CASSPLPGTATEKLFF	TGTGCCAGTAGCCCTCTCCCGGGGACAGCGACTGAAAAACTGTTTTTT
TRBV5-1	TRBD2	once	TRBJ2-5	CASSLAVAGGQETQYF	TGCGCCAGCAGCTTGGCTGTAGCGGGAGGGCAAGAGACCCAGTACTTC
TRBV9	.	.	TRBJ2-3	CASSLAGPRGSADTQYF	TGTGCCAGCAGCCTCGCCGGGCCAAGGGGAAGCGCAGATACGCAGTATTTT
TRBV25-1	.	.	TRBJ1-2	CASSQGFEDYGYTF	TGTGCCAGCAGCCAGGGGTTCGAGGACTATGGCTACACCTTC
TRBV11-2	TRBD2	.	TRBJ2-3	CASSLELAGVGTDTQYF	TGTGCCAGCAGCTTAGAGTTAGCGGGAGTTGGGACAGATACGCAGTATTTT
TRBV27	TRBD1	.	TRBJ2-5	CASSDRVEETQYF	TGTGCCAGCAGCGACAGGGTTGAAGAGACCCAGTACTTC
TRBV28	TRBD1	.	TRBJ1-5	CASFGATTGNQPQHF	TGTGCCAGCTTCGGGGCTACGACAGGGAATCAGCCCCAGCATTTT
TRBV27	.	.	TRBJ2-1	CASSLVGSGNEQFF	TGTGCCAGCAGTCTAGTCGGATCCGGGAATGAGCAGTTCTTC
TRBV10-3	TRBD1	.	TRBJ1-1	CAIRITDRAHEAFF	TGTGCCATCAGGATAACGGACAGGGCCCATGAAGCTTTCTTT
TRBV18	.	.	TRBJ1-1	CASSPLASTEAFF	TGTGCCAGCTCACCACTTGCGTCCACTGAAGCTTTCTTT
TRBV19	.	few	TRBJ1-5	CASSMGDRHSNQPQHF	TGTGCCAGTAGCATGGGAGACAGGCATAGCAATCAGCCCCAGCATTTT
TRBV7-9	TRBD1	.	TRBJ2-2	CASTGQGGGTGELFF	TGTGCCAGCACCGGACAGGGGGGTGGCACCGGGGAGCTGTTTTTT
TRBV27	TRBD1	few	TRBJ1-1	CASSLDRGRLEAFF	TGTGCCAGCAGTTTGGACAGGGGGCGACTAGAAGCTTTCTTT
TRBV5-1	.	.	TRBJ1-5	CASSQDGLTDQPQHF	TGCGCCAGCAGTCAGGACGGCTTGACAGATCAGCCCCAGCATTTT
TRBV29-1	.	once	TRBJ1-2	CSVVRGAGYTF	TGCAGCGTTGTCCGGGGGGCTGGCTACACCTTC
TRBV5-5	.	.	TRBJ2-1	CASSLQEQGYREQFF	TGTGCCAGCAGCCTCCAAGAACAGGGTTACAGGGAGCAGTTCTTC
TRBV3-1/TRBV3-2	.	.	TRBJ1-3	CASSRGHSSGNTIYF	TGTGCCAGCAGCCGGGGCCATAGCTCTGGAAACACCATATATTTT
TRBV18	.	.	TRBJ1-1	CASSPPGSLVLTEAFF	TGTGCCAGCTCACCACCGGGCAGTTTGGTACTCACTGAAGCTTTCTTT
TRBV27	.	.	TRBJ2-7	CASSSARVDEQYF	TGTGCCAGCAGTTCAGCCCGGGTGGACGAGCAGTACTTC
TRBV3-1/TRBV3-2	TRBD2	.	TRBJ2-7	CASSPTGLAGGRGEQYF	TGTGCCAGCAGCCCCACCGGACTAGCGGGAGGGCGGGGGGAGCAGTACTTC
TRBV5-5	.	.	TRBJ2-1	CASTSQMLGEQFF	TGTGCCAGCACCTCCCAAATGCTAGGTGAGCAGTTCTTC
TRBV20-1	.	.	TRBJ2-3	CSAPGSLGQYF	TGCAGTGCGCCGGGTAGTCTGGGGCAGTATTTT
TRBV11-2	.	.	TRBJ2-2	CASTPNRDTGELFF	TGTGCCAGCACGCCTAACAGGGACACCGGGGAGCTGTTTTTT
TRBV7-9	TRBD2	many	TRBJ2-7	CASSPRASGGEYEQYF	TGTGCCAGCAGCCCTCGGGCTAGCGGAGGGGAGTACGAGCAGTACTTC
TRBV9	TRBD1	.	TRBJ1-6	CASSVASTGTGSPLHF	TGTGCCAGCAGCGTAGCATCGACAGGGACTGGATCACCCCTCCACTTT
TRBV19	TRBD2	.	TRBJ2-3	CASTDSGRRTDTQYF	TGTGCCAGTACTGATAGCGGGAGGCGCACAGATACGCAGTATTTT
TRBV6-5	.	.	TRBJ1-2	CASSRTVGDGYTF	TGTGCCAGCAGTAGGACAGTGGGGGATGGCTACACCTTC
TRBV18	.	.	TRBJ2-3	CASSPPSRDTQYF	TGTGCCAGCTCACCACCCTCGAGAGATACGCAGTATTTT
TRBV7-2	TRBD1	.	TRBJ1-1	CASSLGLDRGRNTEAFF	TGTGCCAGCAGCTTGGGACTGGACAGGGGACGGAACACTGAAGCTTTCTTT
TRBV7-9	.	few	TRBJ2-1	CATPARETTYNEQFF	TGTGCCACCCCCGCCCGGGAAACTACGTACAATGAGCAGTTCTTC
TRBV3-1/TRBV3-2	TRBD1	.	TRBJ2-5	CASSTRDRGPGGETQYF	TGTGCCAGCAGCACCCGGGACAGGGGCCCGGGGGGAGAGACCCAGTACTTC
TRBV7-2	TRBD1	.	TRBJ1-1	CASSSKTGQNTEAFF	TGTGCCAGCAGCTCTAAGACAGGGCAGAACACTGAAGCTTTCTTT
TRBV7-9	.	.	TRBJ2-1	CASSSSFDEQFF	TGTGCCAGCAGCTCGAGTTTCGATGAGCAGTTCTTC
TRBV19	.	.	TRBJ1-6	CASTQGNNSPLHF	TGTGCCAGTACCCAGGGAAACAATTCACCCCTCCACTTT
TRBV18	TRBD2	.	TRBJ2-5	CASSLRAGEETQYF	TGTGCCAGCTCACTTAGAGCGGGAGAAGAGACCCAGTACTTC
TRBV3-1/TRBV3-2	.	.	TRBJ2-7	CASSSLMREEQYF	TGTGCCAGCAGCAGCCTTATGAGGGAAGAGCAGTACTTC
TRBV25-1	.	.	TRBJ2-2	CASGRGTGELFF	TGTGCCAGCGGAAGGGGCACCGGGGAGCTGTTTTTT
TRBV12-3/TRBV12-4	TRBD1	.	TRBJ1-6	CASSRTTGTVLHF	TGTGCCAGCAGTAGAACGACAGGGACCGTCCTCCACTTT
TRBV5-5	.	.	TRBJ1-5	CASSLRDFTNQPQHF	TGTGCCAGCAGCCTCCGGGACTTCACCAATCAGCCCCAGCATTTT
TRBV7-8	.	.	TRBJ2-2	CASSLLWRDLAGELFF	TGTGCCAGCAGCTTACTGTGGCGGGACCTCGCCGGGGAGCTGTTTTTT
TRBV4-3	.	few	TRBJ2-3	CASSQDFRRGHGDTQYF	TGCGCCAGCAGCCAAGACTTCAGGAGGGGGCATGGAGATACGCAGTATTTT
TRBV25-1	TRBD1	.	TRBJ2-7	CASSRPGQGNYEQYF	TGTGCCAGCAGTCGCCCGGGACAGGGGAATTACGAGCAGTACTTC
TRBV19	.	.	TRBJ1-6	CASSIDSYNSPLHF	TGTGCCAGTAGTATCGACAGCTATAATTCACCCCTCCACTTT
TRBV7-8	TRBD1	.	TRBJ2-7	CASSLAPTGQTYEQYF	TGTGCCAGCAGCTTAGCGCCCACGGGACAGACCTACGAGCAGTACTTC
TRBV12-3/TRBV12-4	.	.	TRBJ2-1	CASSSTGERFF	TGTGCCAGCAGTTCGACAGGAGAGCGGTTCTTC